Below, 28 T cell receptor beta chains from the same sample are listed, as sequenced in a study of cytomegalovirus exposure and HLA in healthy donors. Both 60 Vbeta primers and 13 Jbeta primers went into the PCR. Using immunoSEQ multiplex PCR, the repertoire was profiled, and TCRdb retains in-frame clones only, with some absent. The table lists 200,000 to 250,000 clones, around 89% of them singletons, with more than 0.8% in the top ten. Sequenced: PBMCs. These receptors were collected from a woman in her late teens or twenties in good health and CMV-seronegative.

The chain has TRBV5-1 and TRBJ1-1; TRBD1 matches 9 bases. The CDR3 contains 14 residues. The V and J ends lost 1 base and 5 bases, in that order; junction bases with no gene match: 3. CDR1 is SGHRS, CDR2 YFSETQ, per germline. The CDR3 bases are TGCGCCAGCAGCTTGATGACAGGGGGGACTGAAGCTTTCTTT. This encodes CASSLMTGGTEAFF.

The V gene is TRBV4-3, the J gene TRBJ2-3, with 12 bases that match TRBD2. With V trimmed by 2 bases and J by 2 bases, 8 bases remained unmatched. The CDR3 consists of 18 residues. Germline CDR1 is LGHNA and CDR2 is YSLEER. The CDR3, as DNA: TGCGCCAGCAGCCAACCCCTTGGACTAGCGGGATCCACAGATACGCAGTATTTT. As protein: CASSQPLGLAGSTDTQYF.

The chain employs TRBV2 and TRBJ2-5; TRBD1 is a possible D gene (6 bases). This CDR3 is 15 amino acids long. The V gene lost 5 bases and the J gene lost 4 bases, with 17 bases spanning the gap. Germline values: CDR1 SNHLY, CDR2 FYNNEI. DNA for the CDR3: TGTGCCAGCAGTACCGAACAGGGTCTTGGAGAGACCCAGTACTTC. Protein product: CASSTEQGLGETQYF.

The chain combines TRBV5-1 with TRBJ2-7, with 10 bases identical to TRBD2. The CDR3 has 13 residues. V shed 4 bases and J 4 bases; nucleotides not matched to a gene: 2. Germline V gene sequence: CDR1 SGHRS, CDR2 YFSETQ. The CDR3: CASSPSGRYEQYF. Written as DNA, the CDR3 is TGCGCCAGCAGCCCTAGCGGGAGATACGAGCAGTACTTC.

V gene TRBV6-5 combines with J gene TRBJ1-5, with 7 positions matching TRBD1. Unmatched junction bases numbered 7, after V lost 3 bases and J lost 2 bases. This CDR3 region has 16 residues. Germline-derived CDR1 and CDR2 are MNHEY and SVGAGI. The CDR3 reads CASSYPQGVRNQPQHF. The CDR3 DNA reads TGTGCCAGCAGTTATCCTCAGGGGGTTCGCAATCAGCCCCAGCATTTT.

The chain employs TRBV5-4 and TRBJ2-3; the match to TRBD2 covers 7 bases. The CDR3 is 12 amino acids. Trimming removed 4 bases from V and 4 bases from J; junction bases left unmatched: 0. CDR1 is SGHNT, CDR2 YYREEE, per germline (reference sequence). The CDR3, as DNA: TGTGCCAGCAGCGGACTAGCAGATACGCAGTATTTT. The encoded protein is CASSGLADTQYF.

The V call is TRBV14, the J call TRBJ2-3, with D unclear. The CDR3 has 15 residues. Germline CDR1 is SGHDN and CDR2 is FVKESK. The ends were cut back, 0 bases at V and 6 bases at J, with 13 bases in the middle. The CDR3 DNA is TGTGCCAGCAGCCAAGATACCACTTTTGAGGATACGCAGTATTTT. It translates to CASSQDTTFEDTQYF.

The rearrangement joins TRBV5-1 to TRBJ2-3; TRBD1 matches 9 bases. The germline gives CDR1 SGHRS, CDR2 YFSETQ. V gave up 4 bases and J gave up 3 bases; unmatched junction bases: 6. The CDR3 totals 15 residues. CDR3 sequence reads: CASSKVTGGTDTQYF. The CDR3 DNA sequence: TGCGCCAGCAGCAAAGTGACAGGGGGTACAGATACGCAGTATTTT.

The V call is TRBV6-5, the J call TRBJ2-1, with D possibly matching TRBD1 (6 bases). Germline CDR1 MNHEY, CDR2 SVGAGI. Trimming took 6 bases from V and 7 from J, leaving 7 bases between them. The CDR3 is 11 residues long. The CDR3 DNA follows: TGTGCCAGCAGAAGGGGGAATGAGCAGTTCTTC. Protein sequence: CASRRGNEQFF.

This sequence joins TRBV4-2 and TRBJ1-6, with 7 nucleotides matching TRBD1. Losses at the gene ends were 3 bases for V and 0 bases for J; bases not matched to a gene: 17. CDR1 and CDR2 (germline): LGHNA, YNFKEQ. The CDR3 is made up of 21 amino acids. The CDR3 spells CASSHGLRTGPLSSYNSPLHF. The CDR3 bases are TGTGCCAGCAGCCATGGCCTCCGGACAGGTCCTCTGAGCTCCTATAATTCACCCCTCCACTTT.

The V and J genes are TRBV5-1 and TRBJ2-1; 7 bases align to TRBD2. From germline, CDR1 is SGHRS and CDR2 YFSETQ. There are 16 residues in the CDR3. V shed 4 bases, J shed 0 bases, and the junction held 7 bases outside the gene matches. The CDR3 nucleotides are TGCGCCAGCAGCCAGCGGGGACTCAGCTCCTACAATGAGCAGTTCTTC. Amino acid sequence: CASSQRGLSSYNEQFF. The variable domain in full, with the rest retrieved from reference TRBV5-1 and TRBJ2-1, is KAGVTQTPRYLIKTRGQQVTLSCSPISGHRSVSWYQQTPGQGLQFLFEYFSETQRNKGNFPGRFSGRQFSNSRSEMNVSTLELGDSALYLCASSQRGLSSYNEQFFGPGTRLTVL.

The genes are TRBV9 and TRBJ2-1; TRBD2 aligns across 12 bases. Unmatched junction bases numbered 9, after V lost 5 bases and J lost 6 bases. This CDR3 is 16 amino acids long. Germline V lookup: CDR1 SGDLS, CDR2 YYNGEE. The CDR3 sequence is CASSRGGLAGINEQFF. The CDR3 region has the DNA TGTGCCAGCAGTCGAGGAGGACTAGCGGGGATCAATGAGCAGTTCTTC.

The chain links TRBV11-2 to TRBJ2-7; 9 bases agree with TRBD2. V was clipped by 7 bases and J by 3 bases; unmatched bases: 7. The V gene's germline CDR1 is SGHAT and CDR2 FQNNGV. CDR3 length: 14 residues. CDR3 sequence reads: CASNPGLAGYEQYF. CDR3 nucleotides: TGTGCCAGCAACCCGGGACTAGCTGGCTACGAGCAGTACTTC.

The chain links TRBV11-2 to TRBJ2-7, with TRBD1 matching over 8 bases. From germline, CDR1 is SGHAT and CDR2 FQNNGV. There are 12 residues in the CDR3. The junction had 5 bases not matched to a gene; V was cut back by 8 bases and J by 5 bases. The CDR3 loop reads CASGQGFDEQYF. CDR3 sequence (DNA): TGTGCCAGCGGACAGGGATTCGACGAGCAGTACTTC.

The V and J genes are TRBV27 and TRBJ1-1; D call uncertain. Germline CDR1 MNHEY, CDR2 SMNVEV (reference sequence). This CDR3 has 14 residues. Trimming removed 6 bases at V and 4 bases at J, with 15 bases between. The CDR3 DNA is TGTGCCAGCAGCCGGGCCCCAGGAGGCACTGAAGCTTTCTTT. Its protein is CASSRAPGGTEAFF.

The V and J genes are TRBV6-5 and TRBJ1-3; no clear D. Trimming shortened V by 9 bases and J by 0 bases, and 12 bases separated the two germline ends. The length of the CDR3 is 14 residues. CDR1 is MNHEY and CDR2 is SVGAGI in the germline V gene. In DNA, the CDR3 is TGTGCCAGTTCATGGAGCGACTCTGGAAACACCATATATTTT. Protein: CASSWSDSGNTIYF.

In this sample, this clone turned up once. This chain's CDR3 is CASVGQGPTEAFF. CDR3 sequence (DNA): TGTGCCAGCGTCGGACAGGGACCCACTGAAGCTTTCTTT. The chain couples TRBV6-1 to TRBJ1-1; 8 bases fit TRBD1. The V gene end was trimmed by 8 bases and the J gene end by 4 bases; junction bases not matched to a gene: 6. This CDR3 comprises 13 residues. Germline values: CDR1 MNHNS, CDR2 SASEGT.

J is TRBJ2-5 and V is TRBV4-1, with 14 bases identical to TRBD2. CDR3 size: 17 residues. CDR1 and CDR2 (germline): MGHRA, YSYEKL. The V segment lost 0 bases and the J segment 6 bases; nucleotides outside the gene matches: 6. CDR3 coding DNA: TGCGCCAGCAGCCAAGATGAAGGACTAGCGGGGGGAAAGACCCAGTACTTC. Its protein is CASSQDEGLAGGKTQYF.

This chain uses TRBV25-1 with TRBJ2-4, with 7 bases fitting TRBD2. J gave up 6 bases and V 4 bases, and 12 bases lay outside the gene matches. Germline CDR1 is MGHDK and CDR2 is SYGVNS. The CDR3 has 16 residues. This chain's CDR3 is CASSARPGREGNIQYF. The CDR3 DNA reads TGTGCCAGCAGTGCTCGTCCGGGGAGGGAGGGAAACATTCAGTACTTC.

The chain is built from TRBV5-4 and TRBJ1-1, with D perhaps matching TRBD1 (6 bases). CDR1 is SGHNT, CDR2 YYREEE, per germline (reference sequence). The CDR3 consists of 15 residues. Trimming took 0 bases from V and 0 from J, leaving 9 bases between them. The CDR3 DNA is TGTGCCAGCAGCTTGGGGACAGTTATGAACACTGAAGCTTTCTTT. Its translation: CASSLGTVMNTEAFF. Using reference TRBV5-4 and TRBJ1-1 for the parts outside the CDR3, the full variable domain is ETGVTQSPTHLIKTRGQQVTLRCSSQSGHNTVSWYQQALGQGPQFIFQYYREEENGRGNFPPRFSGLQFPNYSSELNVNALELDDSALYLCASSLGTVMNTEAFFGQGTRLTVV.

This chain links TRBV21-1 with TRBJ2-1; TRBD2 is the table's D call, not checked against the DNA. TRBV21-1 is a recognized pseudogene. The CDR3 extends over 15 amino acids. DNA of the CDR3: TGTGCCAGCGGAACTAGCGGGAGGGGATACAATGAGCAGTTCTTC. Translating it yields CASGTSGRGYNEQFF.

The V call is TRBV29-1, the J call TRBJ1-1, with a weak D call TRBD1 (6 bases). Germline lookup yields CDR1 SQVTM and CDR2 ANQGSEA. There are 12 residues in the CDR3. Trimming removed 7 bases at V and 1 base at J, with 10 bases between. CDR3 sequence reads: CSAQGQNTEAFF. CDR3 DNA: TGCAGCGCTCAGGGACAGAACACTGAAGCTTTCTTT.

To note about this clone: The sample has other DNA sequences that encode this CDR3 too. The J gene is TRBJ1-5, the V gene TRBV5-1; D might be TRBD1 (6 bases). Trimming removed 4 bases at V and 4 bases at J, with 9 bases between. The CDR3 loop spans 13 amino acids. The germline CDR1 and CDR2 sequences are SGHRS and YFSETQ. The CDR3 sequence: CASSADSNQPQHF. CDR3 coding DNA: TGCGCCAGCAGCGCGGACAGTAATCAGCCCCAGCATTTT. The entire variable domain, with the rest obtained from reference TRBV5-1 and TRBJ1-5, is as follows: KAGVTQTPRYLIKTRGQQVTLSCSPISGHRSVSWYQQTPGQGLQFLFEYFSETQRNKGNFPGRFSGRQFSNSRSEMNVSTLELGDSALYLCASSADSNQPQHFGDGTRLSIL.

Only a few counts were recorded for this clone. The CDR3 nucleotides are TGTGCCAGTAGTGAATCGACAGGGGGAGAATACGAGCAGTACTTC. It specifies CASSESTGGEYEQYF. The chain joins TRBV19 to TRBJ2-7; 9 nucleotides align to TRBD1. The CDR3 is 15 residues long. The ends lost 5 bases at V and 4 bases at J; junction bases unmatched: 9. Per the germline V gene, CDR1 is LNHDA and CDR2 is SQIVND (reference sequence).

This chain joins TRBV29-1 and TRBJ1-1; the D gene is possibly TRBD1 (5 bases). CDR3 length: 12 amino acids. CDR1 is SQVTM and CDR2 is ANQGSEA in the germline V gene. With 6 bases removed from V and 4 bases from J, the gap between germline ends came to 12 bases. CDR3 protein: CSVAGQLTEAFF. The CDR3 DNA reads TGCAGCGTCGCCGGACAACTCACTGAAGCTTTCTTT. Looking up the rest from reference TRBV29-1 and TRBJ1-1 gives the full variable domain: SAVISQKPSRDICQRGTSLTIQCQVDSQVTMMFWYRQQPGQSLTLIATANQGSEATYESGFVIDKFPISRPNLTFSTLTVSNMSPEDSSIYLCSVAGQLTEAFFGQGTRLTVV.

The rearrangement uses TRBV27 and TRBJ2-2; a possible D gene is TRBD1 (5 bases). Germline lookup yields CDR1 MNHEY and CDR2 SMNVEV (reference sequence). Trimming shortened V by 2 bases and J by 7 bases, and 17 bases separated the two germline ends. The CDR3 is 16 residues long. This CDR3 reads CASSLVAPQGHGELFF. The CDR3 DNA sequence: TGTGCCAGCAGTTTAGTGGCCCCCCAGGGTCACGGGGAGCTGTTTTTT.

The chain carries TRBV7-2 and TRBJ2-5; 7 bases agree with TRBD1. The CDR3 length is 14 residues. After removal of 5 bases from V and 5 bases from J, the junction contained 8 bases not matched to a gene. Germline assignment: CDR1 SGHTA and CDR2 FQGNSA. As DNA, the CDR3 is TGTGCCAGCAGCCCCCGACAGGGTTTGGAGACCCAGTACTTC. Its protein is CASSPRQGLETQYF. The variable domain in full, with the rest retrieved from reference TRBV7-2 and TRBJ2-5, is GAGVSQSPSNKVTEKGKDVELRCDPISGHTALYWYRQSLGQGLEFLIYFQGNSAPDKSGLPSDRFSAERTGGSVSTLTIQRTQQEDSAVYLCASSPRQGLETQYFGPGTRLLVL.

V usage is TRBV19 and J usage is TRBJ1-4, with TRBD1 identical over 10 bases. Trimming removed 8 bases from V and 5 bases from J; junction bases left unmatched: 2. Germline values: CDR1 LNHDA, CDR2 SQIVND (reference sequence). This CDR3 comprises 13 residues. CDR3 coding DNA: TGTGCCAGTCGGGACAGGGGCAATGAAAAACTGTTTTTT. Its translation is CASRDRGNEKLFF. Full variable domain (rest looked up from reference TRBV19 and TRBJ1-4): DGGITQSPKYLFRKEGQNVTLSCEQNLNHDAMYWYRQDPGQGLRLIYYSQIVNDFQKGDIAEGYSVSREKKESFPLTVTSAQKNPTAFYLCASRDRGNEKLFFGSGTQLSVL.